This TCR beta chain was sequenced during a study of T cell changes during pregnancy in multiple sclerosis. Only in-frame clones appear in the TCRdb table, and some are missing; sequencing was by immunoSEQ multiplex PCR. The repertoire holds around 80,000 clones, 92% seen once, with 1.4% in the top ten. V lost 2 bases, J lost 9 bases, and 14 bases lay in between. The CDR3 is 13 amino acids. From germline, CDR1 is MDHEN and CDR2 SYDVKM. The clonotype originates from a female donor with multiple sclerosis, enrolled in a pregnancy study. The chain is built from TRBV28 and TRBJ2-7, with D unresolved. The specimen was peripheral blood, collected before pregnancy. The CDR3 region is CASSLKAAPGQYF. The DNA of the CDR3 is TGTGCCAGCAGTTTAAAGGCGGCTCCCGGGCAGTACTTC. Supplemented by reference TRBV28 and TRBJ2-7, the full variable domain reads DVKVTQSSRYLVKRTGEKVFLECVQDMDHENMFWYRQDPGLGLRLIYFSYDVKMKEKGDIPEGYSVSREKKERFSLILESASTNQTSMYLCASSLKAAPGQYFGPGTRLTVT.